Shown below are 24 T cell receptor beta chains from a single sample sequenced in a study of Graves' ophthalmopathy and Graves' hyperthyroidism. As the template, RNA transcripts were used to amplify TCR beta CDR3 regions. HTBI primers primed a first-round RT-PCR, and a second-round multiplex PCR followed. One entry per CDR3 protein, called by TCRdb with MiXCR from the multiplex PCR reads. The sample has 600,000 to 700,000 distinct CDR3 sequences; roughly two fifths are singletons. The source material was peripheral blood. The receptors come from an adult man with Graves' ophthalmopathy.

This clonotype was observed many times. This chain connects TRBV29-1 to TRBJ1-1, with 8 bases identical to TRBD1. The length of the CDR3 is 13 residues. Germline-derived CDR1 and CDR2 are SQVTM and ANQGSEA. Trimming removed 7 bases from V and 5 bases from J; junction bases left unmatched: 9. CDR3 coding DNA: TGCAGCGCTACAGGGGGGGAGAGTACTGAAGCTTTCTTT. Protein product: CSATGGESTEAFF.

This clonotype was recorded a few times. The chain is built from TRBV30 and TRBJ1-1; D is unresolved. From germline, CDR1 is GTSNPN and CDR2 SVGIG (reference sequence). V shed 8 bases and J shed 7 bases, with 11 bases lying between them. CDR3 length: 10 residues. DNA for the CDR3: TGTGCCGGCGCCCCGGTTGAAGCTTTCTTT. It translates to CAGAPVEAFF.

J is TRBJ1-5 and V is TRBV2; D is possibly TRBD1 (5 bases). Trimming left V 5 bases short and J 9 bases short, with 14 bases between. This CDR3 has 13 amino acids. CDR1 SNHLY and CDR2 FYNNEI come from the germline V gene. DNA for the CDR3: TGTGCCAGCAGTACGGGACGGCTTCGGCCCCAGCATTTT. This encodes CASSTGRLRPQHF.

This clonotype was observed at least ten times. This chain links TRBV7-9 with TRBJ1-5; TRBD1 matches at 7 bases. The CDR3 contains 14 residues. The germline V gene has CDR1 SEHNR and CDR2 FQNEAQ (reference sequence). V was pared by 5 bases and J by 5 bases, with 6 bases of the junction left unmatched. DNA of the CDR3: TGTGCCAGCAGCCGCGGGGACAGCGATCAGCCCCAGCATTTT. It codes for CASSRGDSDQPQHF.

In nucleotides, the CDR3 is TGCAGCGCCGCACCGGGACTAGCGGGAGTTTTTGAGCAGTTCTTC. Translation: CSAAPGLAGVFEQFF. The chain joins TRBV29-1 to TRBJ2-1, with 14 nucleotides matching TRBD2. The CDR3 extends over 15 amino acids. CDR1 is SQVTM and CDR2 is ANQGSEA in the germline V gene. The trim removed 7 bases at V and 9 bases at J, leaving 11 bases unmatched.

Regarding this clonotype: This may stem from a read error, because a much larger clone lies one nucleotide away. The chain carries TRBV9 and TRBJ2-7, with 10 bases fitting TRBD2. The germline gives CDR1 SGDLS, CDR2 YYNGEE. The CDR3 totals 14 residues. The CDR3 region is CTSSVLAGSYEQYF. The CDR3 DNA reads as TGTACCAGCAGCGTACTAGCGGGATCCTACGAGCAGTACTTC.

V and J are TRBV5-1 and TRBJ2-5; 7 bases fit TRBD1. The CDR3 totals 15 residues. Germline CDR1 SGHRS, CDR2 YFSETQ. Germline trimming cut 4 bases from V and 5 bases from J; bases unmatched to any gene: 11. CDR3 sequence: CASSLMGQPKETQYF. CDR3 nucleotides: TGCGCCAGCAGCCTAATGGGACAGCCCAAGGAGACCCAGTACTTC.

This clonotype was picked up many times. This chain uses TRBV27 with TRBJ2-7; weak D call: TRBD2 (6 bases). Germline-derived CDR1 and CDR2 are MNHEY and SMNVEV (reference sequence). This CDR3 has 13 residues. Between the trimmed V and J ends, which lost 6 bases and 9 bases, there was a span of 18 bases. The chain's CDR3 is CASSWGRGWAQYF. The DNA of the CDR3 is TGTGCCAGCAGCTGGGGCCGGGGGTGGGCGCAGTACTTC.

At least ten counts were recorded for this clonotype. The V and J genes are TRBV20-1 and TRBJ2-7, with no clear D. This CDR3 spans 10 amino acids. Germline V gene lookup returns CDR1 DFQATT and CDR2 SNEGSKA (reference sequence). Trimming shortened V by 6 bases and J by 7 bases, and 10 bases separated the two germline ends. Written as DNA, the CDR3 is TGCAGTGCGATGTCGGAGGAGCAGTACTTC. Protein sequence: CSAMSEEQYF.

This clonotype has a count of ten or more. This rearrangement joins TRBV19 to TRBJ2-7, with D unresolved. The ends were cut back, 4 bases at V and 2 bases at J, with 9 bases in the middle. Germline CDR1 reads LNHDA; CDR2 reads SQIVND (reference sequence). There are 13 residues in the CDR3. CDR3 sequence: CASSTRDTYEQYF. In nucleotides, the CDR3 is TGTGCCAGTAGTACTAGAGACACCTACGAGCAGTACTTC.

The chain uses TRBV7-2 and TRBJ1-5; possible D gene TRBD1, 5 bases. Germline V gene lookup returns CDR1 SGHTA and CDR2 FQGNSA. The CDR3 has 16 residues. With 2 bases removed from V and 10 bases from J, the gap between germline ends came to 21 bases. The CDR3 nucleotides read TGTGCCAGCAGCTTAATTTTAGACCGAGGGGTATCCCCCCAGCATTTT. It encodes CASSLILDRGVSPQHF.

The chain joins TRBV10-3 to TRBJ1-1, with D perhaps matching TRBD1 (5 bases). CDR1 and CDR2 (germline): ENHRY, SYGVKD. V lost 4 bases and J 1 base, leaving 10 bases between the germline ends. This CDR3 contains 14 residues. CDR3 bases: TGTGCCATCAGTGGGAAGACAGCGAACACTGAAGCTTTCTTT. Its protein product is CAISGKTANTEAFF.

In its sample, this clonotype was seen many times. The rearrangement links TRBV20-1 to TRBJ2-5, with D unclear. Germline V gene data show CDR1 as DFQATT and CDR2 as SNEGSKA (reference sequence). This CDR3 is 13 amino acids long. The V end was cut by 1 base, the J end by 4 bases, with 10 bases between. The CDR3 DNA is TGCAGTGCTAGAGCAACTACTACAGAGACCCAGTACTTC. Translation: CSARATTTETQYF.

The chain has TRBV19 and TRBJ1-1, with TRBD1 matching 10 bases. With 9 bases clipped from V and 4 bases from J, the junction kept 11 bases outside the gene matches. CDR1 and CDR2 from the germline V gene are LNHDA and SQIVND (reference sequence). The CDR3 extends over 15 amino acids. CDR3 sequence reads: CASSPTGQGGTEAFF. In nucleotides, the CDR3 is TGTGCCAGCTCACCAACAGGACAGGGGGGCACTGAAGCTTTCTTT.

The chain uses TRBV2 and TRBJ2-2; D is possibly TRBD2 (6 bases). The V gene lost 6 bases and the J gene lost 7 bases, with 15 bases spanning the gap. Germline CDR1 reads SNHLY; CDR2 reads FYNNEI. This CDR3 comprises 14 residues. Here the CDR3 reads CASSDPWGVGELFF. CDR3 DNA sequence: TGTGCCAGCAGCGACCCGTGGGGGGTCGGGGAGCTGTTTTTT. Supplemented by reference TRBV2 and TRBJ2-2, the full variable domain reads EPEVTQTPSHQVTQMGQEVILRCVPISNHLYFYWYRQILGQKVEFLVSFYNNEISEKSEIFDDQFSVERPDGSNFTLKIRSTKLEDSAMYFCASSDPWGVGELFFGEGSRLTVL.

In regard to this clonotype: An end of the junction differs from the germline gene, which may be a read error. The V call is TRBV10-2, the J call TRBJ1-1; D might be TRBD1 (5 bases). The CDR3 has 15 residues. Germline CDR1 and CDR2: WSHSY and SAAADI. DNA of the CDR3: TGTGCCAGCTCACTGGGGGGTGCGAGTAACACTGAAGCTTTCTTT. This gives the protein CASSLGGASNTEAFF.

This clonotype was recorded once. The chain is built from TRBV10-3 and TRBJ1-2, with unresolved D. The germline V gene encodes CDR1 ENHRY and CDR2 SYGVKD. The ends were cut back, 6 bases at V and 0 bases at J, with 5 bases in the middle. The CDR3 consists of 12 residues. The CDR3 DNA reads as TGTGCCATCAGGGGGACTAACTATGGCTACACCTTC. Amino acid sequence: CAIRGTNYGYTF.

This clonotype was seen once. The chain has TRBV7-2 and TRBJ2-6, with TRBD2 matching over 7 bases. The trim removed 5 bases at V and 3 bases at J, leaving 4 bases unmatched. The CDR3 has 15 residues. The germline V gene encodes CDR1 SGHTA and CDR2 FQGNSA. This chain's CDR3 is CASSNWGGGANVLTF. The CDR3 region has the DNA TGTGCCAGCAGCAACTGGGGGGGTGGGGCCAACGTCCTGACTTTC.

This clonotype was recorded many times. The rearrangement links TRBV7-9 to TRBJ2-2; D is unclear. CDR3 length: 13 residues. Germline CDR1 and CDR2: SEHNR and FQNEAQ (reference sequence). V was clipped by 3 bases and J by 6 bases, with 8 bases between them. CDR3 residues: CASSFDGPGELFF. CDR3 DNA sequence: TGTGCCAGCAGCTTCGACGGCCCCGGGGAGCTGTTTTTT. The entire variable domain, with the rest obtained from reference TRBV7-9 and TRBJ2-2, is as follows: DTGVSQNPRHKITKRGQNVTFRCDPISEHNRLYWYRQTLGQGPEFLTYFQNEAQLEKSRLLSDRFSAERPKGSFSTLEIQRTEQGDSAMYLCASSFDGPGELFFGEGSRLTVL.

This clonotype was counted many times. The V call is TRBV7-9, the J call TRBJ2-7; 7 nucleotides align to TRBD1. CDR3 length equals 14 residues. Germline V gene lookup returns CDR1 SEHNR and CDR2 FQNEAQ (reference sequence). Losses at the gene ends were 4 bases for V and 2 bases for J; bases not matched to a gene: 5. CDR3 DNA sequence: TGTGCCAGCAGCTCGGGACAGAGAGCCTACGAGCAGTACTTC. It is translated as CASSSGQRAYEQYF. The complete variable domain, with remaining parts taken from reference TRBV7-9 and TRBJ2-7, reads DTGVSQNPRHKITKRGQNVTFRCDPISEHNRLYWYRQTLGQGPEFLTYFQNEAQLEKSRLLSDRFSAERPKGSFSTLEIQRTEQGDSAMYLCASSSGQRAYEQYFGPGTRLTVT.

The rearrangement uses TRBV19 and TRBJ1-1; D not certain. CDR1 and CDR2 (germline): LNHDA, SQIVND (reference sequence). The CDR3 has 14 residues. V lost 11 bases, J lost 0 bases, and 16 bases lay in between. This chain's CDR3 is CAWSADGMNTEAFF. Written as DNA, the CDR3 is TGTGCCTGGAGTGCGGACGGGATGAACACTGAAGCTTTCTTT.

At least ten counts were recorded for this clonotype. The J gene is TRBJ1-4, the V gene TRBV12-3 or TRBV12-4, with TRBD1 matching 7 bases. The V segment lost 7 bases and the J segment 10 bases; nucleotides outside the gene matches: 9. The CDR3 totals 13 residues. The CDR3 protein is CASTGTAGRKLFF. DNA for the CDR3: TGTGCCAGCACCGGGACAGCCGGGAGAAAACTGTTTTTT.

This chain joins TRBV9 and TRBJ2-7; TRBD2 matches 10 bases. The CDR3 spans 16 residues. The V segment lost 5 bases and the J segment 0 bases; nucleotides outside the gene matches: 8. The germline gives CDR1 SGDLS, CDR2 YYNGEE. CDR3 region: CASSYLGTSVSYEQYF. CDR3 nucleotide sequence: TGTGCCAGCAGTTACTTAGGGACTAGCGTCTCCTACGAGCAGTACTTC.

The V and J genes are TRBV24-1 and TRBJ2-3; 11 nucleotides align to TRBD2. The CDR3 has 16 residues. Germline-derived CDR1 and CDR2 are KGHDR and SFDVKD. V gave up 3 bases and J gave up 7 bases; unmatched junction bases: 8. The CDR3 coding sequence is TGTGCCACCAGTGATGATGGGCTAGCGGGAGGTTATACGCAGTATTTT. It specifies CATSDDGLAGGYTQYF.